This T cell receptor beta chain was obtained from a study of blood T cell repertoires in COVID-19 (dated by TCRdb to 2020 to 2021). Describing the broader study: Collaborator samples came from the United States, Italy and Spain and covered acute and convalescent phases of COVID-19. The material from the prospective study consisted of cDNA or gDNA derived from T cells, B-cell-depleted T cells, or PBMCs. The dataset comprised deeply sampled blood TCRbeta repertoires from subjects exposed to, actively infected with, or recovered from COVID-19. A freely available public database, intended as a resource for researchers studying the immune response to SARS-CoV-2, is where the repertoires were released. Samples were obtained from the ongoing ImmuneRACE study (first 160 participants) and from roughly 1,300 subjects provided by 6 global collaborators. Sample metadata almost always included a de-identified subject ID, COVID-19 status, age in years and sex. Where available, HLA class I and class II types were taken from metadata supplied by the sample provider and were not determined by assay-based typing.

This clone has a single count. The antigen this receptor binds is unknown. Base qualities were left out, and no much larger clone turns up one base away. The full study reports these points: The quantity of clinical and demographic metadata differed by source and by participant and was supplied without curation.

The immunoSEQ Assay, a bias-controlled multiplex PCR, was used to amplify TCRbeta CDR3 regions from genomic DNA. In the authors' own workflow: Nucleated cell counts per sample were estimated from amplification of reference gene primers within the assay. Sequence reads were collapsed and filtered to measure the absolute abundance of every unique TCRbeta CDR3 rearrangement. Productive Simpson clonality was computed per sample as the square root of Simpson's diversity index over productive rearrangements. The clones in this table, taken by TCRdb from immuneACCESS, are in-frame only. Not every clone is retained; where verified, under half of the shortfall comes from an unresolved V gene, and the cause of the rest is unknown. D and trimming come from the DNA, and the V and J calls and clone size come from that table. The sample table holds about 140,000 clones, of which around 88% were seen once. More than 25% of the sample comes from the top ten.

Whole blood was collected in K2EDTA tubes by collaborating institutions according to the institutions' own protocols. For TCRbeta analysis, collaborator samples were shipped as frozen whole blood, as isolated PBMCs, or as DNA extracted from either sample type. The germline V gene gives CDR1 as SGHDT and CDR2 as YYEEEE. The CDR3 spans 13 residues, from the cysteine through the phenylalanine. Only the CDR3 DNA stays, 39 bases, in frame from base 1. The germline ends are 15 bases apart after V is trimmed by 4 bases and J by 8 bases. The TCR sequence derives from a human donor in a cohort sampled during active COVID-19. The chain is encoded by TRBV5-6 joined to TRBJ1-2; 5 matching bases give a weak D call of TRBD1. The sample was peripheral blood. The sequenced DNA: TGTGCCAGCAGCGCGGCCGGGGCGGGAGGCTACACCTTC. Its protein product is CASSAAGAGGYTF.